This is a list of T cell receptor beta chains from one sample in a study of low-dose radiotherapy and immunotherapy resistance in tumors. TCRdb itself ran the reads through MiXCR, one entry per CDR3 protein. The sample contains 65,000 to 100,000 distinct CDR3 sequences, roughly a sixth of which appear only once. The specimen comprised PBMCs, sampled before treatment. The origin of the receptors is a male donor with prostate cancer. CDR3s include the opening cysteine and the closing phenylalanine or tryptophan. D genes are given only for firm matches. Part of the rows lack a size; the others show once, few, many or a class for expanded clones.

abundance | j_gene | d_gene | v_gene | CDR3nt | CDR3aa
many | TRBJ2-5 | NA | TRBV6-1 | TGTGCCAGCATGGACAGACGCCAAGAGACCCAGTACTTC | CASMDRRQETQYF
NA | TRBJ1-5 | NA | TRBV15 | TGTGCCACCAGCAGAGATTTGGGGAATCAGCCCCAGCATTTT | CATSRDLGNQPQHF
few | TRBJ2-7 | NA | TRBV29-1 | TGCAGCGTGGCCGGGACCAACTCCTACGAGCAGTACTTC | CSVAGTNSYEQYF
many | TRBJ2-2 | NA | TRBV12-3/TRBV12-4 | TGTGCCAGCAGTTCCTCTTCAGGGGTCCTAACCGGGGAGCTGTTTTTT | CASSSSSGVLTGELFF
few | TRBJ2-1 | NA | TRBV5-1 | TGCGCCAGCAGCTCCGTCAGGGGGGCCTACAATGAGCAGTTCTTC | CASSSVRGAYNEQFF
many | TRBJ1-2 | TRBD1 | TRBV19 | TGTGCCAGTAGTATAACGAGGCAGGGGGGCACCCCCTATGGCTACACCTTC | CASSITRQGGTPYGYTF
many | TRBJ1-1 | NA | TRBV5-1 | TGCGCCAGCAGCTTGGGGGTACCCACTGAAGCTTTCTTT | CASSLGVPTEAFF
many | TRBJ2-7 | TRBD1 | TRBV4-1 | TGCGCCAGCAGCCCGAACCCGGGACAGGGTTACGAGCAGTACTTC | CASSPNPGQGYEQYF
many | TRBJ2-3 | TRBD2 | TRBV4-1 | TGCGCCAGCAGCCAAGATCACGCGACTAGCGGGGTGGCAGATACGCAGTATTTT | CASSQDHATSGVADTQYF
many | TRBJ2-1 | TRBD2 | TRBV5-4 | TGTGCCAGCAGCTTGGGGACTAGCCCTTATAATGAGCAGTTCTTC | CASSLGTSPYNEQFF
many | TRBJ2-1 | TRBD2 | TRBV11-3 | TGTGCCAGCAGCTTACTAGCGGGGGGGCTTAACAATGAGCAGTTCTTC | CASSLLAGGLNNEQFF
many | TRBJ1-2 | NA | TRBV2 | TGTGCCAGCAGTGAAGCGCTCCTAGCGATGGGCTACTACGGCTACACCTTC | CASSEALLAMGYYGYTF
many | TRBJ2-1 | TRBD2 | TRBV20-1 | TGCAGTGCTAGAGATCCTCGGGGGGGCCCCTACAATGAGCAGTTCTTC | CSARDPRGGPYNEQFF
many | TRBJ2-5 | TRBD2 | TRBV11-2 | TGTGCCAGCGCCGGGACTAGCGGGGGTGAGACCCAGTACTTC | CASAGTSGGETQYF
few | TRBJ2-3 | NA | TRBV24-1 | TGTGCCACCAGTGACCGATATAGAGATACGCAGTATTTT | CATSDRYRDTQYF
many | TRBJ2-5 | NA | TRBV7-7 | TGTGCTAGCAGCTTAGATAGGGGAGGACAAGAGACCCAGTACTTC | CASSLDRGGQETQYF
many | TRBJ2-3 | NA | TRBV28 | TGTGCCAGCAGCACCCAAGATGCCCCCGGATATAGCGCAGATACGCAGTATTTT | CASSTQDAPGYSADTQYF
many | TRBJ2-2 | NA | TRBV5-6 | TGTGCCAGCAGCTTGTTTGGTCAGGGTATCGGCGGGGAGCTGTTTTTT | CASSLFGQGIGGELFF
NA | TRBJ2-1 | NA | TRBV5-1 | TGCGCCAGCAGAGGGGGTAGGTCCTACAATGAGCAGTTCTTC | CASRGGRSYNEQFF
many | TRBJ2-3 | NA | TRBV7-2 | TGTGCCAGCAGCTCAGCCGCCCGTCGGGATACGCAGTATTTT | CASSSAARRDTQYF
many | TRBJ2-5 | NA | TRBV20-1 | TGCAGTGCTAGAGATCGGAGCTCCCTGGGGACCCAGTACTTC | CSARDRSSLGTQYF
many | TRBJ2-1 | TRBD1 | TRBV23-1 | TGCGCCAGCAGTCAAATTGCCCCGGGACAGGGAATATTCCGGGACCCTTCCTACAATGAGCAGTTCTTC | CASSQIAPGQGIFRDPSYNEQFF
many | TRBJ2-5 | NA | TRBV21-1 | TGTGCCAGCAGCAAACCCCCCGACGCACAGGGTGAAGAGACCCAGTACTTC | CASSKPPDAQGEETQYF
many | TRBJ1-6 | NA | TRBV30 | TGTGCCTGGGATCCGGCGGGTTCACCCCTCCACTTT | CAWDPAGSPLHF
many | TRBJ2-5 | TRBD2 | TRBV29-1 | TGCAGCGCCTCTAAAGCGGGGGGGGAGGCCCAGTACTTC | CSASKAGGEAQYF
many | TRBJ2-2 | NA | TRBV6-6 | TGTGCCAGCAGTGTCGGGGCGCCGAACACCGGGGAGCTGTTTTTT | CASSVGAPNTGELFF
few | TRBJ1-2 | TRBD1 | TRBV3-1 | TGTGCCAGCAGCCCCCAGGACAGGGGAGGCTACACCTTC | CASSPQDRGGYTF
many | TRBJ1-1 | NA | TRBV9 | TGTGCCAGCAGCGTAGACTCGAGGGGGACTGAAGCTTTCTTT | CASSVDSRGTEAFF